This T cell receptor (beta chain) was profiled in a study of PD-L1 blockade in urothelial cancer. Clones were sequenced by immunoSEQ multiplex PCR, and TCRdb holds only the in-frame ones, with some missing. The table lists some 25,000 clones, around 82% of them singletons, with nearly 10% in the top ten. The germline V gene has CDR1 LNHDA and CDR2 SQIVND (reference sequence). V lost 4 bases and J lost 7; bases outside the gene matches: 10. CDR3 length: 16 residues. The sequenced sample was PBMCs, obtained around atezolizumab (anti-PD-L1) treatment. This TCR derives from a man in his sixties or seventies with urothelial cancer. The rearrangement joins TRBV19 to TRBJ2-3; 11 bases fit TRBD2. The CDR3 DNA reads TGTGCCAGTAGTACCACCTCTAGCGGGAGGCGAAATACGCAGTATTTT. Protein product: CASSTTSSGRRNTQYF.